Only a few counts were recorded for the clone carrying this T cell receptor (beta chain). The antigen remains undetermined. Vbeta (60) and Jbeta (13) primers were used in the PCR. Using immunoSEQ multiplex PCR, the repertoire was profiled, and TCRdb retains in-frame clones only, with some absent. The sample consists of 90,000 to 120,000 clones, 70% to 80% of them appearing once. The source of the sample is a study of cytomegalovirus exposure and HLA in healthy donors. Study-wide findings and caveats: Relative to the roughly 700-donor mean, N-insertions were reportedly fewer in an Asian-associated ancestry cluster in a later analysis.

The CDR3 is 16 amino acids. Germline V gene lookup returns CDR1 SEHNR and CDR2 FQNEAQ (reference sequence). V dropped 2 bases and J dropped 0 bases, with 11 bases sitting between them. The material sequenced was PBMCs. This receptor was taken from a female donor in good health and CMV-seropositive. This sequence joins TRBV7-9 and TRBJ2-4, with a tentative D call TRBD1 (5 bases). CDR3 in amino acids: CASSLLGQGAKNIQYF. CDR3 nucleotides: TGTGCCAGCAGCTTATTGGGCCAGGGAGCCAAAAACATTCAGTACTTC.